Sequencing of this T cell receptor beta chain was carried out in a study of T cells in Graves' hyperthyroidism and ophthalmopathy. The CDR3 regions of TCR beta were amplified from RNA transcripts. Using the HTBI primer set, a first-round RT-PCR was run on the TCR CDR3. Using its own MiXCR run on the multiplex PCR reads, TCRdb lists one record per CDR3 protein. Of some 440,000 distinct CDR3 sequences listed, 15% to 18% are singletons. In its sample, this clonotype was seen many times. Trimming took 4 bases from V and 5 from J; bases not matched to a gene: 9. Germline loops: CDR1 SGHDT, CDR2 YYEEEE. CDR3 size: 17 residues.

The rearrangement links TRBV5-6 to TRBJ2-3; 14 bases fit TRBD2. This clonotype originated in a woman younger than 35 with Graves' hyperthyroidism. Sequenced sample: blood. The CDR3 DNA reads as TGTGCCAGCAGCGGATTGACTAGCGGGGGGGAAAAAGATACGCAGTATTTT. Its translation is CASSGLTSGGEKDTQYF.